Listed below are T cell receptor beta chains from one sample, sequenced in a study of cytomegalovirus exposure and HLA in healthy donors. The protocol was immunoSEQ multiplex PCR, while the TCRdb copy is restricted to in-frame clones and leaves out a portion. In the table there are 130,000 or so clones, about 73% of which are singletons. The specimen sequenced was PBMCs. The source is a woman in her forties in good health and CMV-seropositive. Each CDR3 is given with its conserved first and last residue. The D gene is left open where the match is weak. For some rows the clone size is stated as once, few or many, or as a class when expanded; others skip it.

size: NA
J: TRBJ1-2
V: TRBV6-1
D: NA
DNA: TGTGCCAGCAGTGAAGCGAAACGAGGGGGCTACACCTTC
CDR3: CASSEAKRGGYTF

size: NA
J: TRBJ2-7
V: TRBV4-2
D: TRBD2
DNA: TGTGCCAGCAGCCAAGTCGGGGGGAGGGAAACCTACGAGCAGTACTTC
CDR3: CASSQVGGRETYEQYF

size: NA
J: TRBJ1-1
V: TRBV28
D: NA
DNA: TGTGCCGGCAAGAGATCGAACACTGAAGCTTTCTTT
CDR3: CAGKRSNTEAFF

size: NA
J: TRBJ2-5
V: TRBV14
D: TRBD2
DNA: TGTGCCAGCAGTCGAAGAGCGGGGGGGAGAGAGACCCAGTACTTC
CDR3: CASSRRAGGRETQYF

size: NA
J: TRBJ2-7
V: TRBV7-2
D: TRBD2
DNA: TGTGCCAGCAGCTATAGCGGGAGTGCGTACGAGCAGTACTTC
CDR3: CASSYSGSAYEQYF

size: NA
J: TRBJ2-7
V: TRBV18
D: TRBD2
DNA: TGTGCCAGCTCACCAACAGCGGGGGCCGCCTACGAGCAGTACTTC
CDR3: CASSPTAGAAYEQYF

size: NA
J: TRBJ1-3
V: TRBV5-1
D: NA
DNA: TGCGCCAGCAGCTTAAATTCGAGGCTGGACACCATATATTTT
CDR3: CASSLNSRLDTIYF

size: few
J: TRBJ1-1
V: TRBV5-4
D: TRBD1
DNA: TGTGCCAGCAGCTCCCCCGGACAGGGGAACACTGAAGCTTTCTTT
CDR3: CASSSPGQGNTEAFF

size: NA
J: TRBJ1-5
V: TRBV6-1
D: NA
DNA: TGTGCCAGCAGCACAGAGATCTATAGCAATCAGCCCCAGCATTTT
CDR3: CASSTEIYSNQPQHF

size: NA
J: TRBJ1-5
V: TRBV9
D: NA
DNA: TGTGCCAGCAGCGCCCGTAGCAATCAGCCCCAGCATTTT
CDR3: CASSARSNQPQHF

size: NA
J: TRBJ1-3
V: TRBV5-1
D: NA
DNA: TGCGCCAGCGACAGGTCCCACTCTGGAAACACCATATATTTT
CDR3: CASDRSHSGNTIYF

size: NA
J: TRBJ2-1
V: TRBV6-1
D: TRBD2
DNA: TGTGCCAGCAGTGAGATGAGGACTAGCGGCTACAATGAGCAGTTCTTC
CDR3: CASSEMRTSGYNEQFF

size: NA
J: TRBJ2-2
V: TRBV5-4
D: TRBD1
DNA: TGTGCCAGCAGCTCAGGGGGTTTGGGCACCGGGGAGCTGTTTTTT
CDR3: CASSSGGLGTGELFF

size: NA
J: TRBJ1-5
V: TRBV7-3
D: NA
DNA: TGTGCCAGCAGCTGGACAAGGGGCCAGCCCCAGCATTTT
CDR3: CASSWTRGQPQHF

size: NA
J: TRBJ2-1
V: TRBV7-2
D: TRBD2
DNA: TGTGCCAGCAGCTCACGCGGCGGGAGAGAAATATACAATGAGCAGTTCTTC
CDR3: CASSSRGGREIYNEQFF

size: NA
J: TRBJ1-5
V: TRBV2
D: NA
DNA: TGTGCCAGCAGTTTAGGGGAGGAAGGACAGCCCCAGCATTTT
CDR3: CASSLGEEGQPQHF

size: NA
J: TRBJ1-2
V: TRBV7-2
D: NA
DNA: TGTGCCAGCAGCCAAGCAGGGGTAGGGTCCTATGGCTACACCTTC
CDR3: CASSQAGVGSYGYTF

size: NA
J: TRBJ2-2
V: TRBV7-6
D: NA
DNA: TGTGCCAGCAGCTTGACACCAGGGACACTTAACACCGGGGAGCTGTTTTTT
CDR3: CASSLTPGTLNTGELFF

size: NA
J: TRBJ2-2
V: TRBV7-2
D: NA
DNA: TGTGCCAGCAGCTCAACAGGGACCGGGGAGCTGTTTTTT
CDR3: CASSSTGTGELFF

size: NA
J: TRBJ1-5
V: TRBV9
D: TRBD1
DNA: TGTGCCAGCAGCGAGACAGGGCTCAATCAGCCCCAGCATTTT
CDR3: CASSETGLNQPQHF

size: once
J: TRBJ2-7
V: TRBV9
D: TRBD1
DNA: TGTGCCAGCAGCGTAGCTTTAAAGGGGGCAGGTGAGCAGTACTTC
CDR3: CASSVALKGAGEQYF

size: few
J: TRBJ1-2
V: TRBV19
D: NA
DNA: TGTGCCAGTAGTCCCGACCCACGGGGAACAAGGTATGGCTACACCTTC
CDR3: CASSPDPRGTRYGYTF

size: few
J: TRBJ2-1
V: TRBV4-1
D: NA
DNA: TGCGCCAGCAGCCAAGATTCGGTAGCGGTACCATACAATGAGCAGTTCTTC
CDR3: CASSQDSVAVPYNEQFF

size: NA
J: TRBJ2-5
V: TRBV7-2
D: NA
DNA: TGTGCCAGCAGCTTTCGGACGCGGGTTGGGAGAGAGACCCAGTACTTC
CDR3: CASSFRTRVGRETQYF

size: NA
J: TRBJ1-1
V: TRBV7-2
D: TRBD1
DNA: TGTGCCAGCAGCTTTGGACAGGGGGCTAAAGCTTTCTTT
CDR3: CASSFGQGAKAFF

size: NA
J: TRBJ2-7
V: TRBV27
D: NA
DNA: TGTGCCAGCAGTTTAGGGCCCCACTACGAGCAGTACTTC
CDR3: CASSLGPHYEQYF

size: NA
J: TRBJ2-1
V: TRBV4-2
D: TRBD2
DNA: TGTGCCAGCAGCCAAGATGACGGGGGGGCCCACAATGAGCAGTTCTTC
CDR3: CASSQDDGGAHNEQFF

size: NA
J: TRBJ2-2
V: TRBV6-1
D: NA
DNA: TGTGCCAGCGGACTGCTGGACACCGGGGAGCTGTTTTTT
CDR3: CASGLLDTGELFF

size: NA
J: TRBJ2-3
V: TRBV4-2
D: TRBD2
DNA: TGTGCCAGCAGCCAGGTACTAGCGGGAGGGGCAGATACGCAGTATTTT
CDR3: CASSQVLAGGADTQYF

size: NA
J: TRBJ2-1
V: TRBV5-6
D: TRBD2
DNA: TGTGCCAGCAGCTTGGTGGCGGGAGCCCTCTACAATGAGCAGTTCTTC
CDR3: CASSLVAGALYNEQFF

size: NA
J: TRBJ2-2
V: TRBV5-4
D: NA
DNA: TGTGCCAGCAGCCGGAGCAGACTGGATGCCGGGGAGCTGTTTTTT
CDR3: CASSRSRLDAGELFF